Listed here are 17 T cell receptor beta chains from one sample, sequenced in a study of T cells in Graves' hyperthyroidism and ophthalmopathy. Researchers amplified the TCR beta CDR3 regions from RNA transcripts. First-round RT-PCR targeting the TCR CDR3 was performed with the HTBI primer set. TCRdb passed the multiplex PCR reads through MiXCR, listing each CDR3 protein once. Of about 400,000 distinct CDR3 sequences detected, approximately 16% appear once; the ten largest clones hold about 20%. Source material: blood. The receptors were sampled from a woman aged 55-70 years with Graves' ophthalmopathy.

The chain employs TRBV27 and TRBJ2-7; 8 bases align to TRBD2. V lost 3 bases and J lost 3; bases outside the gene matches: 10. CDR1 is MNHEY and CDR2 is SMNVEV in the germline V gene (reference sequence). CDR3 length: 16 amino acids. The CDR3 DNA is TGTGCCAGCAGTTTTGGGGTCAGCGGGAGTCTCTACGAGCAGTACTTC. This translates into CASSFGVSGSLYEQYF.

This clonotype was counted between two and nine times. The J gene is TRBJ1-5, the V gene TRBV10-3; D is unresolved. Trimming took 2 bases from V and 4 from J, leaving 6 bases between them. The germline CDR1 and CDR2 sequences are ENHRY and SYGVKD. The CDR3 contains 13 residues. CDR3 amino acids: CAISEHENQPQHF. DNA of the CDR3: TGTGCCATCAGTGAGCACGAGAATCAGCCCCAGCATTTT.

This clonotype was observed at least ten times. This sequence joins TRBV30 and TRBJ2-3; TRBD1 agrees at 7 bases. The germline V gene encodes CDR1 GTSNPN and CDR2 SVGIG (reference sequence). This CDR3 has 12 amino acids. Losses at the gene ends were 0 bases for V and 11 bases for J; bases not matched to a gene: 5. CDR3 coding DNA: TGTGCCTGGAGTGTCGTCGGGACAGAGCAGTATTTT. Protein product: CAWSVVGTEQYF.

This clonotype was found many times. This chain joins TRBV10-3 and TRBJ2-1; the match to TRBD2 covers 7 bases. This CDR3 has 15 residues. J was trimmed by 7 bases and V by 0 bases; bases with no gene match: 6. CDR1 ENHRY and CDR2 SYGVKD come from the germline V gene. The CDR3 region is CAISESAGASNEQFF. The CDR3 DNA reads TGTGCCATCAGTGAGTCGGCGGGAGCCAGTAATGAGCAGTTCTTC.

The gene calls are TRBV7-2 and TRBJ2-1, with TRBD2 identical over 11 bases. With V trimmed by 1 base and J by 10 bases, 12 bases remained unmatched. CDR1 SGHTA and CDR2 FQGNSA come from the germline V gene. The CDR3 consists of 17 residues. The CDR3 reads CASSLDPVAGGRGEQFF. CDR3 nucleotides: TGTGCCAGCAGCTTAGACCCGGTAGCGGGAGGGCGAGGGGAGCAGTTCTTC.

This clonotype was counted at least ten times. The V gene is TRBV12-3 or TRBV12-4, the J gene TRBJ2-1, with D possibly called TRBD1 or TRBD2 (7 bases each). This CDR3 spans 18 amino acids. Trimming took 4 bases from V and 3 from J, leaving 22 bases between them. The CDR3 here is CASSSLGRGRGGYNEQFF. For the CDR3, the DNA is TGTGCCAGCAGTTCCCTTGGGAGGGGGCGAGGTGGCTACAATGAGCAGTTCTTC.

This clonotype was recorded a few times. The chain has TRBV19 and TRBJ2-2; 9 positions agree with TRBD1. The V and J ends lost 6 bases and 5 bases, in that order; junction bases with no gene match: 7. The CDR3 loop spans 15 amino acids. Germline-derived CDR1 and CDR2 are LNHDA and SQIVND (reference sequence). CDR3 sequence reads: CASRKDRGGTGELFF. As DNA, the CDR3 is TGTGCCAGTAGAAAAGACAGGGGGGGTACCGGGGAGCTGTTTTTT.

This clonotype was detected many times. The V call is TRBV3-1, the J call TRBJ2-7, with 9 nucleotides matching TRBD2. V shed 6 bases, J shed 3 bases, and the junction held 9 bases outside the gene matches. The CDR3 totals 15 residues. The V gene's germline CDR1 is LGHDT and CDR2 YNNKEL (reference sequence). The chain's CDR3 is CASSRMTSGYYEQYF. For the CDR3, the DNA is TGTGCCAGCAGTCGGATGACTAGCGGTTACTACGAGCAGTACTTC.

This clonotype came up a few times. The chain employs TRBV5-6 and TRBJ2-6, with 10 bases lining up with TRBD1. This CDR3 is built from 18 residues. Germline values: CDR1 SGHDT, CDR2 YYEEEE. V was pared by 0 bases and J by 3 bases, with 6 bases of the junction left unmatched. CDR3 loop: CASSLVVTGGRGANVLTF. CDR3 coding DNA: TGTGCCAGCAGCTTGGTCGTGACAGGGGGCCGTGGGGCCAACGTCCTGACTTTC.

This clonotype was found many times. V gene TRBV7-9 combines with J gene TRBJ2-1, with 9 bases aligning to TRBD1. Germline CDR1 and CDR2: SEHNR and FQNEAQ (reference sequence). The CDR3 has 16 residues. The ends lost 0 bases at V and 5 bases at J; junction bases unmatched: 5. The CDR3, as DNA: TGTGCCAGCAGCTTAGCACAGGGGGCCTTGGACAATGAGCAGTTCTTC. Its translation: CASSLAQGALDNEQFF.

In its sample, this clonotype was seen a few times. The rearrangement joins TRBV10-3 to TRBJ2-7, with TRBD1 matching 9 bases. Germline CDR1 ENHRY, CDR2 SYGVKD. The CDR3 is made up of 15 amino acids. After removal of 7 bases from V and 6 bases from J, the junction contained 13 bases not matched to a gene. CDR3 amino acids: CAITPGTGYVAEQYF. The CDR3 nucleotides read TGTGCCATCACACCCGGGACAGGGTATGTAGCCGAGCAGTACTTC.

The J gene is TRBJ2-1, the V gene TRBV19, with a weak D call TRBD1 (5 bases). V dropped 4 bases and J dropped 14 bases, with 12 bases sitting between them. Per germline, CDR1 LNHDA and CDR2 SQIVND (reference sequence). The CDR3 is 11 amino acids. CDR3 amino acids: CASSNGAEEFF. DNA of the CDR3: TGTGCCAGTAGTAATGGGGCAGAGGAGTTCTTC.

This clonotype came up a few times. The V call is TRBV28, the J call TRBJ2-7; a possible D gene is TRBD2 (6 bases). The V and J ends lost 11 bases and 4 bases respectively, with 21 bases between them. Germline CDR1 and CDR2: MDHEN and SYDVKM. This CDR3 contains 14 residues. CDR3 region: CAVHAGPLKYEQYF. DNA for the CDR3: TGTGCCGTACACGCGGGACCATTAAAATACGAGCAGTACTTC.

In this sample, this clonotype turned up many times. The V call is TRBV28, the J call TRBJ1-2; D gene uncertain. The germline V and J ends were trimmed by 3 bases and 2 bases, with 16 bases remaining between them. Germline V CDR1 and CDR2: MDHEN, SYDVKM. This CDR3 has 16 amino acids. CDR3 loop: CASSFRGGGSNYGYTF. The CDR3 DNA is TGTGCCAGCAGTTTCCGCGGCGGAGGGTCCAACTATGGCTACACCTTC.

This clonotype appeared many times. The genes are TRBV27 and TRBJ2-3, with 7 bases lining up with TRBD1. CDR1 and CDR2 from the germline V gene are MNHEY and SMNVEV (reference sequence). V lost 0 bases and J lost 2; bases outside the gene matches: 11. The CDR3 has 18 residues. The CDR3 reads CASSLSAGGSLFTDTQYF. Here the CDR3 DNA reads TGTGCCAGCAGTTTATCGGCAGGGGGTAGCCTCTTCACAGATACGCAGTATTTT.

This clonotype was observed a few times. The rearrangement links TRBV5-1 to TRBJ2-1; 7 bases match TRBD1. CDR1 SGHRS and CDR2 YFSETQ come from the germline V gene. The CDR3 has 16 amino acids. Germline trimming cut 5 bases from V and 1 base from J; bases unmatched to any gene: 9. The chain's CDR3 is CASRFSGGSSYNEQFF. The CDR3 DNA reads TGCGCCAGCAGATTTTCAGGGGGTTCGTCCTACAATGAGCAGTTCTTC. Based on the CDR3 plus reference TRBV5-1 and TRBJ2-1, the full variable domain is KAGVTQTPRYLIKTRGQQVTLSCSPISGHRSVSWYQQTPGQGLQFLFEYFSETQRNKGNFPGRFSGRQFSNSRSEMNVSTLELGDSALYLCASRFSGGSSYNEQFFGPGTRLTVL.

This clonotype has ten or more counts. The chain employs TRBV7-2 and TRBJ2-7, with D perhaps matching TRBD2 (6 bases). The CDR3 totals 14 residues. V was clipped by 5 bases and J by 3 bases, with 14 bases between them. In germline, CDR1 is SGHTA, CDR2 FQGNSA. The chain's CDR3 is CASSPLGLHYEQYF. The CDR3 DNA sequence: TGTGCCAGCAGCCCTCTGGGACTGCACTACGAGCAGTACTTC.